These 5 T cell receptor beta chains were all obtained from the same sample, sequenced in a study of T cells after yellow fever vaccination. TCRdb itself ran the 5' RACE reads through MiXCR, one entry per CDR3 protein. The sample gives hundreds of thousands of distinct CDR3 sequences, approximately 15% of which show up once; roughly an eighth is in the top ten. Material: PBMCs, obtained on the day of the yellow fever booster vaccination. The source is a man aged 25 to 40 who received the YFV17D yellow fever vaccine.

V and J are TRBV20-1 and TRBJ2-5; maybe TRBD1 (7 bases). This CDR3 has 13 residues. CDR1 and CDR2 (germline): DFQATT, SNEGSKA (reference sequence). Trimming cost V 3 bases and J 5 bases, with 13 bases left between them. CDR3 nucleotides: TGCAGTGCTAGTCGGCAGGGGGGTGAGACCCAGTACTTC. Translation: CSASRQGGETQYF.

The genes are TRBV9 and TRBJ2-1; D remains unclear. The V end lost 0 bases, the J end lost 3 bases, and 10 bases lay between the germline ends. Germline values: CDR1 SGDLS, CDR2 YYNGEE. The CDR3 covers 15 residues. The CDR3 region is CASSVGLGLYNEQFF. DNA of the CDR3: TGTGCCAGCAGCGTAGGGCTGGGCCTCTACAATGAGCAGTTCTTC.

The chain links TRBV20-1 to TRBJ2-7; D possibly corresponds to TRBD2 (5 bases). Germline CDR1 and CDR2: DFQATT and SNEGSKA (reference sequence). V lost 6 bases and J lost 6, with 18 bases in between. CDR3 size: 13 residues. CDR3 amino acids: CSAPRSGSLEQYF. CDR3 bases: TGCAGTGCCCCGCGAAGCGGTTCTCTCGAGCAGTACTTC.

Ten or more counts support this clonotype. The rearrangement joins TRBV5-4 to TRBJ2-7; D gene ambiguous. Germline V gene lookup returns CDR1 SGHNT and CDR2 YYREEE (reference sequence). V was clipped by 4 bases and J by 2 bases, with 22 bases between them. This CDR3 has 17 residues. The chain's CDR3 is CASSRSGGATSTYEQYF. The CDR3 DNA reads TGTGCCAGCAGCCGATCGGGCGGAGCTACCTCCACCTACGAGCAGTACTTC.

The rearrangement links TRBV7-2 to TRBJ2-7; 8 nucleotides match TRBD1. From germline, CDR1 is SGHTA and CDR2 FQGNSA. The CDR3 loop spans 17 amino acids. With V trimmed by 0 bases and J by 0 bases, 7 bases remained unmatched. CDR3 in DNA: TGTGCCAGCAGCTTAGCTCGAGGACAGGGAGACTCCTACGAGCAGTACTTC. As protein: CASSLARGQGDSYEQYF.